Below are 30 T cell receptor beta chains sequenced from a single sample in a study of T cells in Graves' hyperthyroidism and ophthalmopathy. TCR beta CDR3 regions were amplified from RNA transcripts. The HTBI set primed first-round TCR CDR3 RT-PCR. MiXCR, run by TCRdb on the multiplex PCR reads, gives a single entry per CDR3 protein. The sample comprises 550,000 to 600,000 distinct CDR3 sequences, 16% of which are singletons, and under 20% rests with the top ten. The sequencing sample was made of blood. The receptors stem from a woman younger than 35 with Graves' hyperthyroidism.

This chain joins TRBV29-1 and TRBJ2-7; 9 positions agree with TRBD1. This CDR3 is 15 amino acids long. The germline CDR1 and CDR2 sequences are SQVTM and ANQGSEA. V was clipped by 5 bases and J by 0 bases; unmatched bases: 8. The CDR3 DNA sequence: TGCAGCGTTCGCGGGACAGGGCAATACTCCTACGAGCAGTACTTC. This codes for CSVRGTGQYSYEQYF.

Many counts were recorded for this clonotype. This chain connects TRBV7-9 to TRBJ1-5; TRBD1 might be the D (6 bases). Per the germline V gene, CDR1 is SEHNR and CDR2 is FQNEAQ (reference sequence). Trimming left V 5 bases short and J 1 base short, with 18 bases between. This CDR3 comprises 17 residues. CDR3 DNA: TGTGCCAGCAGCCCGACGGGGAAGGGGGGGAGCAATCAGCCCCAGCATTTT. Its translation is CASSPTGKGGSNQPQHF. The full variable domain, in which reference TRBV7-9 and TRBJ1-5 provide the parts outside the CDR3, is DTGVSQNPRHKITKRGQNVTFRCDPISEHNRLYWYRQTLGQGPEFLTYFQNEAQLEKSRLLSDRFSAERPKGSFSTLEIQRTEQGDSAMYLCASSPTGKGGSNQPQHFGDGTRLSIL.

This clonotype was counted at least ten times. The rearrangement uses TRBV7-9 and TRBJ2-7; D gene ambiguous. CDR3 length: 14 residues. Germline V gene data show CDR1 as SEHNR and CDR2 as FQNEAQ (reference sequence). V lost 2 bases and J 2 bases, leaving 10 bases between the germline ends. The CDR3 region has the DNA TGTGCCAGCAGCTTACCTGGGTCCACCTACGAGCAGTACTTC. Protein: CASSLPGSTYEQYF. Combining the CDR3 with reference TRBV7-9 and TRBJ2-7 gives the whole variable domain DTGVSQNPRHKITKRGQNVTFRCDPISEHNRLYWYRQTLGQGPEFLTYFQNEAQLEKSRLLSDRFSAERPKGSFSTLEIQRTEQGDSAMYLCASSLPGSTYEQYFGPGTRLTVT.

This clonotype was seen only a few times. The chain recombines TRBV20-1 with TRBJ1-1; maybe TRBD1 (5 bases). V gave up 0 bases and J gave up 1 base, with 12 bases separating them. Germline V gene data show CDR1 as DFQATT and CDR2 as SNEGSKA (reference sequence). The CDR3 spans 15 residues. The CDR3 DNA sequence: TGCAGTGCTAGAGATCCCCTTACAGGGAACACTGAAGCTTTCTTT. This sequence encodes CSARDPLTGNTEAFF.

In its sample, this clonotype was seen a few times. The chain is built from TRBV20-1 and TRBJ1-1; D ambiguous. The CDR3 has 12 amino acids. Trimming pared 6 bases from V and 8 bases from J, leaving 16 bases between. Germline CDR1 is DFQATT and CDR2 is SNEGSKA (reference sequence). In nucleotides, the CDR3 is TGCAGTGCCAGCGTTGGGGTTGGAGAAGCTTTCTTT. It specifies CSASVGVGEAFF.

The CDR3 coding sequence is TGTGCCAGCAGCCACCGGGACAGGGGGCTAGGGAACGGCTACACCTTC. It specifies CASSHRDRGLGNGYTF. The chain has TRBV7-9 and TRBJ1-2, with 12 bases that match TRBD1. Germline V gene data show CDR1 as SEHNR and CDR2 as FQNEAQ (reference sequence). V dropped 5 bases and J dropped 8; count of bases not matched to a gene: 12. The CDR3 contains 16 residues.

There are many counts of this clonotype. CDR3 region: CSARKDRARWAFF. The CDR3 DNA follows: TGCAGTGCTAGGAAGGACAGGGCAAGGTGGGCTTTCTTT. J is TRBJ1-1 and V is TRBV20-1; 8 nucleotides line up with TRBD1. The germline CDR1 and CDR2 sequences are DFQATT and SNEGSKA (reference sequence). With V trimmed by 3 bases and J by 11 bases, 11 bases remained unmatched. The CDR3 sequence is 13 residues long.

This clonotype was seen at least ten times. The chain joins TRBV5-4 to TRBJ1-1, with D hard to call. CDR1 is SGHNT and CDR2 is YYREEE in the germline V gene (reference sequence). CDR3 length: 14 residues. V lost 0 bases and J lost 0, with 6 bases in between. The CDR3 bases are TGTGCCAGCAGCTTGGAGAGCATGAACACTGAAGCTTTCTTT. As protein: CASSLESMNTEAFF.

The sample holds a few counts of this clonotype. The rearrangement uses TRBV19 and TRBJ2-3, with TRBD1 matching 8 bases. Germline assignment: CDR1 LNHDA and CDR2 SQIVND (reference sequence). The CDR3 is 17 residues long. Unmatched junction bases numbered 9, after V lost 4 bases and J lost 0 bases. Written as DNA, the CDR3 is TGTGCCAGTAGTAAGATCAGGGGGCGGCAAAGCACAGATACGCAGTATTTT. It yields the protein CASSKIRGRQSTDTQYF.

This clonotype was found many times. V is TRBV5-1 and J is TRBJ2-7; TRBD1 matches 9 bases. The CDR3 is 14 amino acids. The germline gives CDR1 SGHRS, CDR2 YFSETQ. Trimming cost V 6 bases and J 4 bases; bases outside gene matches: 8. CDR3 in DNA: TGCGCCAGCAACCTAGGGACAGGGTCGTACGAGCAGTACTTC. This encodes CASNLGTGSYEQYF.

To note about this clonotype: A much larger clonotype is one base distant, so this may be a read error. V gene TRBV20-1 combines with J gene TRBJ1-1, with D hard to call. Germline assignment: CDR1 DFQATT and CDR2 SNEGSKA (reference sequence). CDR3 size: 11 residues. With 6 bases removed from V and 8 bases from J, the gap between germline ends came to 13 bases. The CDR3 is CSAEFLPEAFF. CDR3 DNA sequence: TGCAGTGCCGAATTCCTACCCGAAGCTTTCTTT.

CDR3 sequence: CASSQGQGSGYTF. The CDR3 DNA reads TGTGCCAGCAGCCAAGGACAGGGCTCTGGCTACACCTTC. The rearrangement uses TRBV3-1 and TRBJ1-2; 7 bases agree with TRBD1. This CDR3 is 13 amino acids long. Germline V gene lookup returns CDR1 LGHDT and CDR2 YNNKEL (reference sequence). Trimming took 1 base from V and 7 from J; bases not matched to a gene: 3.

This clonotype has at least ten counts. This rearrangement joins TRBV2 to TRBJ2-1; TRBD1 aligns across 11 bases. This CDR3 is built from 13 residues. Looked up from germline, CDR1 is SNHLY and CDR2 is FYNNEI. Unmatched junction bases numbered 4, after V lost 9 bases and J lost 6 bases. The CDR3 DNA follows: TGTGCCAGAACCGGGACAGGGGGCAATGAGCAGTTCTTC. This sequence encodes CARTGTGGNEQFF.

The sample holds many counts of this clonotype. The J gene is TRBJ2-1, the V gene TRBV11-3; 8 positions match TRBD2. CDR3 length: 14 amino acids. V lost 5 bases to trimming and J lost 9 bases; unmatched junction nucleotides: 9. Germline V gene lookup returns CDR1 SGHNT and CDR2 YENEEA. The CDR3 nucleotides read TGTGCCAGCAGCAAGACATCGGGGGGGCGTGAGCAGTTCTTC. As protein: CASSKTSGGREQFF.

This clonotype was counted between two and nine times. The chain couples TRBV9 to TRBJ2-1; 9 bases agree with TRBD2. The CDR3 totals 15 residues. V dropped 2 bases and J dropped 4; count of bases not matched to a gene: 4. Germline values: CDR1 SGDLS, CDR2 YYNGEE. Here the CDR3 DNA reads TGTGCCAGCAGCGTTAGCGGGGGCCGTTACAATGAGCAGTTCTTC. Protein sequence: CASSVSGGRYNEQFF.

This rearrangement joins TRBV7-9 to TRBJ2-7; possibly TRBD2 for D (5 bases). Germline assignment: CDR1 SEHNR and CDR2 FQNEAQ (reference sequence). The CDR3 length is 14 residues. V lost 5 bases and J 5 bases, leaving 16 bases between the germline ends. CDR3 loop: CASSHTRAADEQYF. CDR3 DNA: TGTGCCAGCAGCCATACTAGAGCAGCCGACGAGCAGTACTTC.

The chain links TRBV19 to TRBJ1-3; 8 nucleotides agree with TRBD1. Germline V gene data show CDR1 as LNHDA and CDR2 as SQIVND (reference sequence). The CDR3 sequence is 16 residues long. Trimming cost V 5 bases and J 0 bases; bases outside gene matches: 6. Written as DNA, the CDR3 is TGTGCCAGTAGTTCACCGGGACAGGTCTCTGGAAACACCATATATTTT. As protein: CASSSPGQVSGNTIYF. The full variable domain, in which reference TRBV19 and TRBJ1-3 provide the parts outside the CDR3, is DGGITQSPKYLFRKEGQNVTLSCEQNLNHDAMYWYRQDPGQGLRLIYYSQIVNDFQKGDIAEGYSVSREKKESFPLTVTSAQKNPTAFYLCASSSPGQVSGNTIYFGEGSWLTVV.

The chain uses TRBV3-1 and TRBJ2-1; D perhaps matches TRBD2 (6 bases). The CDR3 contains 18 residues. In germline, CDR1 is LGHDT, CDR2 YNNKEL (reference sequence). Trimming cost V 2 bases and J 7 bases, with 24 bases left between them. The CDR3 DNA reads TGTGCCAGCAGCCAATTCCCTCCCGATGTATACGCGGGGAATGAGCAGTTCTTC. Amino acid sequence: CASSQFPPDVYAGNEQFF.

The V gene is TRBV11-1, the J gene TRBJ2-1; maybe TRBD2 (5 bases). Germline CDR1 and CDR2: SGHAT and FQDESV (reference sequence). V lost 2 bases and J lost 3, with 11 bases in between. The CDR3 is made up of 15 amino acids. The CDR3: CASSLRGWGYNEQFF. Written as DNA, the CDR3 is TGTGCCAGCAGCTTAAGAGGGTGGGGCTACAATGAGCAGTTCTTC.

This clonotype was seen many times. The chain uses TRBV12-3 or TRBV12-4 and TRBJ2-1, with 7 bases aligning to TRBD1. CDR3 length: 16 residues. The J segment lost 2 bases and the V segment lost 5 bases, leaving 9 bases of the junction unmatched. The CDR3 coding sequence is TGTGCCAGCAGTCCCCGACAGGGATGGGCCTACAATGAGCAGTTCTTC. It specifies CASSPRQGWAYNEQFF.

There are many counts of this clonotype. The chain combines TRBV28 with TRBJ2-7; D is uncertain. There are 14 residues in the CDR3. Deletions cut 3 bases from V and 2 bases from J, with 11 bases between. Germline CDR1 is MDHEN and CDR2 is SYDVKM. CDR3 DNA: TGTGCCAGCAGTTTTATAGGGCCTCCCTACGAGCAGTACTTC. This codes for CASSFIGPPYEQYF.

The sample holds many counts of this clonotype. The CDR3 loop reads CASLTGGAGEAFF. The CDR3 DNA reads as TGTGCCAGCTTGACAGGGGGAGCCGGTGAAGCTTTCTTT. The chain combines TRBV12-3 or TRBV12-4 with TRBJ1-1; 9 positions agree with TRBD1. Losses at the gene ends were 8 bases for V and 7 bases for J; bases not matched to a gene: 8. This CDR3 is 13 amino acids long.

The chain couples TRBV19 to TRBJ1-1; D is uncertain. V dropped 4 bases and J dropped 11 bases, with 14 bases sitting between them. The CDR3 is made up of 12 amino acids. CDR1 and CDR2 (germline): LNHDA, SQIVND (reference sequence). The CDR3: CASSSSASLAFF. The CDR3 DNA is TGTGCCAGTAGTAGCTCCGCGAGTCTGGCTTTCTTT.

This clonotype was seen only a few times. V usage is TRBV24-1 and J usage is TRBJ2-3; tentatively, D is TRBD2 (5 bases). The CDR3 totals 12 residues. CDR1 is KGHDR and CDR2 is SFDVKD in the germline V gene. V lost 0 bases to trimming and J lost 9 bases, with 6 bases between them. The CDR3 sequence is CATSDLLATQYF. The DNA for the CDR3 is TGTGCCACCAGTGATTTGCTAGCAACGCAGTATTTT.

This clonotype appeared many times. The chain joins TRBV12-3 or TRBV12-4 to TRBJ2-5; 10 bases are shared with TRBD2. J lost 1 base, V lost 1 base, and 6 bases had no gene match. CDR3 size: 17 residues. The CDR3 protein is CASSLGATSGVQETQYF. CDR3 bases: TGTGCCAGCAGTTTAGGGGCCACTAGCGGGGTCCAAGAGACCCAGTACTTC.

This clonotype was seen ten or more times. The chain combines TRBV3-1 with TRBJ1-1; D gene uncertain. V was clipped by 6 bases and J by 1 base, with 9 bases between them. The CDR3 runs 13 residues. CDR1 and CDR2 from the germline V gene are LGHDT and YNNKEL (reference sequence). The CDR3 nucleotides read TGTGCCAGCAGTCCTACATGGAACACTGAAGCTTTCTTT. This gives the protein CASSPTWNTEAFF.

The rearrangement uses TRBV4-2 and TRBJ2-1, with 11 bases lining up with TRBD2. Germline V gene lookup returns CDR1 LGHNA and CDR2 YNFKEQ. The CDR3 covers 18 residues. V was clipped by 1 base and J by 3 bases; unmatched bases: 8. The CDR3 reads CASSQVQLAGDSYNEQFF. The CDR3 DNA is TGTGCCAGCAGCCAAGTTCAACTAGCGGGAGATAGCTACAATGAGCAGTTCTTC.

This clonotype occurred many times. J is TRBJ2-1 and V is TRBV20-1; a possible D gene is TRBD2 (6 bases). V was pared by 5 bases and J by 6 bases, with 11 bases between. CDR3 size: 12 residues. Germline V gene lookup returns CDR1 DFQATT and CDR2 SNEGSKA (reference sequence). As DNA, the CDR3 is TGCAGTGCTCGACTAGTTCTCAATGAGCAGTTCTTC. It codes for CSARLVLNEQFF.

The chain couples TRBV3-1 to TRBJ2-7; D not resolved. The CDR3 extends over 14 amino acids. The V gene lost 1 base and the J gene lost 0 bases, with 7 bases spanning the gap. Germline lookup yields CDR1 LGHDT and CDR2 YNNKEL (reference sequence). Written as DNA, the CDR3 is TGTGCCAGCAGCCAAGCTCGCGCCTCCTACGAGCAGTACTTC. This codes for CASSQARASYEQYF.

The CDR3 loop is CSAATSGEYEQYF. The CDR3 nucleotides read TGCAGTGCCGCGACTAGCGGGGAGTACGAGCAGTACTTC. This chain uses TRBV20-1 with TRBJ2-7, with TRBD2 identical over 11 bases. CDR3 size: 13 residues. J lost 4 bases, V lost 6 bases, and 5 bases had no gene match. In germline, CDR1 is DFQATT, CDR2 SNEGSKA (reference sequence).